This TCR beta chain was identified in a study of blood T cell repertoires in COVID-19. Repertoires were generated with immunoSEQ multiplex PCR, while TCRdb's copy carries only in-frame clones and drops some. Of approximately 500,000 clones in the sample, more than 75% were seen once. CDR1 and CDR2 (germline): MNHNS, SASEGT. This CDR3 comprises 16 residues. V gave up 4 bases and J gave up 6 bases; unmatched junction bases: 13. Those enrolled, adults aged 18 to 89 years, came from about two dozen US areas. Input material: PBMCs or T cells enriched from blood (not recorded which). This TCR was sampled from a woman between 40 and 50 years old who had recovered from COVID-19. This rearrangement joins TRBV6-1 to TRBJ2-7, with 9 bases fitting TRBD2. In nucleotides, the CDR3 is TGTGCCAGCAGTGGTTCCGAGAGGAGCGGGAGGCGCGAGCAGTACTTC. Protein product: CASSGSERSGRREQYF.